This entry lists 21 T cell receptor beta chains sequenced from one sample in a study of naive and memory T cell subsets. The SP2 primer and nested alpha and beta constant region primers amplified ligated cDNA in four rounds. A single record per CDR3 protein comes from TCRdb applying MiXCR to the 5' RACE reads. The data show around 30,000 distinct CDR3 sequences, 16% seen once. A UMI-containing oligonucleotide was joined by 3' ligation to the TCR cDNA template. The receptors here all came from a female donor in good health.

This clonotype was detected ten times or more. V is TRBV5-1 and J is TRBJ2-3, with a tentative D call TRBD1 (5 bases). In germline, CDR1 is SGHRS, CDR2 YFSETQ. Trimming took 4 bases from V and 0 from J, leaving 12 bases between them. CDR3 length: 15 amino acids. CDR3 DNA sequence: TGCGCCAGCAGCGACAGAAGACAAAGCACAGATACGCAGTATTTT. It is translated as CASSDRRQSTDTQYF.

This CDR3 reads CASSFGVIRGRDEQYF. CDR3 nucleotide sequence: TGCGCCAGCAGCTTTGGGGTGATACGGGGCAGGGACGAGCAGTACTTC. The chain joins TRBV5-1 to TRBJ2-7; D assignment may be TRBD1 or TRBD2 (5 bases each). Looked up from germline, CDR1 is SGHRS and CDR2 is YFSETQ. The germline V and J ends were trimmed by 2 bases and 5 bases, with 20 bases remaining between them. The CDR3 runs to 16 residues. Looking up the rest from reference TRBV5-1 and TRBJ2-7 gives the full variable domain: KAGVTQTPRYLIKTRGQQVTLSCSPISGHRSVSWYQQTPGQGLQFLFEYFSETQRNKGNFPGRFSGRQFSNSRSEMNVSTLELGDSALYLCASSFGVIRGRDEQYFGPGTRLTVT.

This clonotype was counted at least ten times. The rearrangement links TRBV6-5 to TRBJ2-7; D is ambiguous. The CDR3 consists of 14 residues. V shed 2 bases and J shed 1 base, with 9 bases lying between them. Germline V lookup: CDR1 MNHEY, CDR2 SVGAGI. CDR3 sequence (DNA): TGTGCCAGCAGTTACCTGCACCGATCCTACGAGCAGTACTTC. It specifies CASSYLHRSYEQYF.

The chain carries TRBV20-1 and TRBJ2-3; 10 bases are shared with TRBD2. With V trimmed by 2 bases and J by 2 bases, 19 bases remained unmatched. The V gene's germline CDR1 is DFQATT and CDR2 SNEGSKA (reference sequence). The CDR3 totals 20 residues. The CDR3 nucleotides read TGCAGTGCTAGAACCAAGACTAGCGGGTCCCCCAAAATTAACACAGATACGCAGTATTTT. The encoded protein is CSARTKTSGSPKINTDTQYF.

This clonotype has a count of ten or more. V usage is TRBV21-1 and J usage is TRBJ2-7; the DNA was not compared with TRBD1, the D call given in the table. TRBV21-1 is a recognized pseudogene. The CDR3 sequence is 16 residues long. The CDR3 nucleotides read TGTGCCAGCAGCAAAGGGGGAGTGGGAAGGGACTACGAGCAGTACTTC. Amino acid sequence: CASSKGGVGRDYEQYF.

This clonotype has a single count. The V call is TRBV27, the J call TRBJ2-5; 8 positions match TRBD1. Per germline, CDR1 MNHEY and CDR2 SMNVEV (reference sequence). The CDR3 is 15 residues long. V gave up 4 bases and J gave up 7 bases; unmatched junction bases: 11. This CDR3 is CASSSSGTGTLTQYF. The CDR3, as DNA: TGTGCCAGCAGTTCCTCCGGGACAGGCACACTGACCCAGTACTTC.

At least ten counts were recorded for this clonotype. This rearrangement joins TRBV15 to TRBJ1-4; D is uncertain. The CDR3 has 15 residues. The V gene's germline CDR1 is LNHNV and CDR2 YYDKDF (reference sequence). V lost 5 bases and J 2 bases, leaving 12 bases between the germline ends. The CDR3 loop is CATSESQKTNEKLFF. The CDR3 coding sequence is TGTGCCACCAGCGAGTCCCAGAAGACTAATGAAAAACTGTTTTTT.

This clonotype appeared many times. This CDR3 reads CASSREYTEAFF. Here the CDR3 DNA reads TGTGCCAGCAGTCGGGAGTACACTGAAGCTTTCTTT. The chain recombines TRBV12-3 or TRBV12-4 with TRBJ1-1; D unclear. The CDR3 consists of 12 residues. V lost 5 bases and J lost 3, with 7 bases in between.

This clonotype has at least ten counts. The chain is built from TRBV6-5 and TRBJ2-7, with 11 positions matching TRBD1. CDR1 is MNHEY and CDR2 is SVGAGI in the germline V gene. J was trimmed by 6 bases and V by 6 bases; bases with no gene match: 10. The CDR3 consists of 15 residues. The CDR3 DNA reads as TGTGCCAGCAGATTAGGGGACAGGGGGTCTGGCGAGCAGTACTTC. The encoded protein is CASRLGDRGSGEQYF.

This clonotype has ten or more counts. This chain links TRBV6-2 or TRBV6-3 with TRBJ2-7; TRBD1 matches 7 bases. Germline assignment: CDR1 MNHEY and CDR2 SVGEGT. The CDR3 has 15 amino acids. The trim removed 8 bases at V and 2 bases at J, leaving 12 bases unmatched. The CDR3, as DNA: TGTGCCAGCTCAACCCCGGACAGGCCCGCCTACGAGCAGTACTTC. It translates to CASSTPDRPAYEQYF.

This clonotype was observed a handful of times. The chain links TRBV18 to TRBJ2-7, with TRBD2 matching over 8 bases. J lost 2 bases, V lost 3 bases, and 6 bases had no gene match. The CDR3 runs 15 residues. From germline, CDR1 is KGHSH and CDR2 LQKENI. DNA for the CDR3: TGTGCCAGCTCACCGGGAACTAGCGGAACCTACGAGCAGTACTTC. This codes for CASSPGTSGTYEQYF.

The V gene is TRBV7-2, the J gene TRBJ2-7; no definite D call. The germline V gene encodes CDR1 SGHTA and CDR2 FQGNSA. The CDR3 is 14 amino acids. Trimming removed 5 bases at V and 0 bases at J, with 11 bases between. This CDR3 reads CASSPGLNSYEQYF. For the CDR3, the DNA is TGTGCCAGCAGCCCCGGGCTGAACTCCTACGAGCAGTACTTC. Using reference TRBV7-2 and TRBJ2-7 for the parts outside the CDR3, the full variable domain is GAGVSQSPSNKVTEKGKDVELRCDPISGHTALYWYRQSLGQGLEFLIYFQGNSAPDKSGLPSDRFSAERTGGSVSTLTIQRTQQEDSAVYLCASSPGLNSYEQYFGPGTRLTVT.

The chain recombines TRBV6-1 with TRBJ1-1; a weak D match, TRBD1 (5 bases). Germline CDR1 and CDR2: MNHNS and SASEGT. The V and J ends lost 4 bases and 1 base respectively, with 13 bases between them. The CDR3 has 15 amino acids. In nucleotides, the CDR3 is TGTGCCAGCAGTGCGCAGGGACGGGGGAACACTGAAGCTTTCTTT. It codes for CASSAQGRGNTEAFF.

The chain employs TRBV29-1 and TRBJ2-1; maybe TRBD2 (6 bases). With 7 bases removed from V and 0 bases from J, the gap between germline ends came to 16 bases. Germline CDR1 reads SQVTM; CDR2 reads ANQGSEA. The CDR3 covers 15 residues. The CDR3 sequence: CSGGWAGSSYNEQFF. The CDR3 DNA reads TGCAGCGGAGGCTGGGCGGGAAGCTCCTACAATGAGCAGTTCTTC.

Ten or more counts support this clonotype. The V call is TRBV10-2, the J call TRBJ2-5; D not certain. V was trimmed by 7 bases and J by 2 bases, leaving 11 bases between them. Germline-derived CDR1 and CDR2 are WSHSY and SAAADI. The CDR3 is 13 amino acids. The CDR3 DNA sequence: TGCGCCAGCACCGAATCCCAGCAAGAGACCCAGTACTTC. Translated, it gives CASTESQQETQYF.

This clonotype was counted many times. This CDR3 is CSARRGNGGTNEKLFF. The CDR3 DNA reads TGCAGTGCTAGAAGGGGGAACGGGGGAACTAATGAAAAACTGTTTTTT. The chain recombines TRBV20-1 with TRBJ1-4; a possible D gene is TRBD1 (6 bases). V dropped 2 bases and J dropped 1 base, with 14 bases sitting between them. CDR3 length: 16 amino acids. Germline assignment: CDR1 DFQATT and CDR2 SNEGSKA (reference sequence).

This clonotype was observed a few times. A read error may produce the germline difference seen at one junction end. This chain uses TRBV20-1 with TRBJ1-4; 7 positions match TRBD1. Germline V gene sequence: CDR1 DFQATT, CDR2 SNEGSKA (reference sequence). The CDR3 extends over 12 amino acids. The CDR3 protein is CSARGQNENLFF. The CDR3 DNA is TGCAGTGCGCGGGGACAGAATGAAAACCTGTTTTTT.

This clonotype was picked up a small number of times. The gene calls are TRBV29-1 and TRBJ2-6; D gene ambiguous. Trimming cost V 4 bases and J 0 bases, with 19 bases left between them. This CDR3 is built from 18 residues. Germline assignment: CDR1 SQVTM and CDR2 ANQGSEA. DNA for the CDR3: TGCAGCGTTGCCGGTATATGGCCTCCTCTCTCTGGGGCCAACGTCCTGACTTTC. Amino acids: CSVAGIWPPLSGANVLTF.

This chain uses TRBV20-1 with TRBJ1-5; 7 bases map to TRBD1. CDR3 length: 13 amino acids. Germline trimming cut 6 bases from V and 6 bases from J; bases unmatched to any gene: 8. Germline CDR1 reads DFQATT; CDR2 reads SNEGSKA (reference sequence). CDR3 coding DNA: TGCAGTGCCGCGACAGGGATAAGTCAGCCCCAGCATTTT. This gives the protein CSAATGISQPQHF.

This clonotype appeared a few times. This chain connects TRBV12-3 or TRBV12-4 to TRBJ2-7; D is ambiguous. V was cut by 3 bases and J by 3 bases, with 3 bases left in between. The CDR3 totals 11 residues. CDR3 residues: CASSFHYEQYF. The DNA of the CDR3 is TGTGCCAGCAGTTTTCACTACGAGCAGTACTTC.

The table lists this clonotype with a few counts. The chain carries TRBV6-5 and TRBJ1-1, with D uncertain. This CDR3 comprises 16 residues. Trimming stripped 2 bases from V and 2 bases from J, with 15 bases between. In germline, CDR1 is MNHEY, CDR2 SVGAGI. The CDR3 spells CASSYTPGRGNTEAFF. CDR3 coding DNA: TGTGCCAGCAGTTACACCCCCGGACGGGGTAACACTGAAGCTTTCTTT.